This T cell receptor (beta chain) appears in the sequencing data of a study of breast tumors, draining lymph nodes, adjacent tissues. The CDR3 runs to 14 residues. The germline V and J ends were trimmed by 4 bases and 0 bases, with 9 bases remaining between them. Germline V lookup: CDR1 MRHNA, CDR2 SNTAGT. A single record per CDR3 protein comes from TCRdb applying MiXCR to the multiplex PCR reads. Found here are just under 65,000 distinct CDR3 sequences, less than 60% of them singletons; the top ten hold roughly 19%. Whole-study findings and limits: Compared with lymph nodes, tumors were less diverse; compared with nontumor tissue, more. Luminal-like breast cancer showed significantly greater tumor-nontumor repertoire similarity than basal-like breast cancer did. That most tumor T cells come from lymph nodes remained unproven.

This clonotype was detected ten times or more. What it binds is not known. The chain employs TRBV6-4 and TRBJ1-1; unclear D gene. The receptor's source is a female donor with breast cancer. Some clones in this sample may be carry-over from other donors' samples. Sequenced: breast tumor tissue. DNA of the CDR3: TGTGCCAGCAGTGCCCTGGTTATGAACACTGAAGCTTTCTTT. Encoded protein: CASSALVMNTEAFF.